This T cell receptor (beta chain) was sequenced in a study of blood T cells in healthy people across ages. With a J-beta primer mix and a sample-barcoded 5' primer, a second PCR ran about 6 to 11 cycles. TCRdb re-called the 5' RACE reads with MiXCR, one entry per CDR3 protein. The repertoire consists of around 780,000 distinct CDR3 sequences, with around 24% occurring once and the leading ten covering around 2.9%. Trimming removed 2 bases from V and 0 bases from J, with 10 bases in between. The CDR3 runs to 15 residues. Germline assignment: CDR1 LNHNV and CDR2 YYDKDF (reference sequence). This same sample was also part of a study on T cells of mothers and their children. This second report adds: RNA extracted was entirely used for cDNA synthesis, 1.5 ug per 15 ul.

This TCR was recovered from a boy aged 5-17 years in good health. The chain links TRBV15 to TRBJ1-2; D possibly corresponds to TRBD1 (5 bases). The sample consisted of blood. This chain's CDR3 is CATSRLTGANYGYTF. The CDR3 coding sequence is TGTGCCACCAGCAGATTAACAGGAGCTAACTATGGCTACACCTTC. The full variable domain, completed using reference TRBV15 and TRBJ1-2, is DAMVIQNPRYQVTQFGKPVTLSCSQTLNHNVMYWYQQKSSQAPKLLFHYYDKDFNNEADTPDNFQSRRPNTSFCFLDIRSPGLGDTAMYLCATSRLTGANYGYTFGSGTRLTVV.